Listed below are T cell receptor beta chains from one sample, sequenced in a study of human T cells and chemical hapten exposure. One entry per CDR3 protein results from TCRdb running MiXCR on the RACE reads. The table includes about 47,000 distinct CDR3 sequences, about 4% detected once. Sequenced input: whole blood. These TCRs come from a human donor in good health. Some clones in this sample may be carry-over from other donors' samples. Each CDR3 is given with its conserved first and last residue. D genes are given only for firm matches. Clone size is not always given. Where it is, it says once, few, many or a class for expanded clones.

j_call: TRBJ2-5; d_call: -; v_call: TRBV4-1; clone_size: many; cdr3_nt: TGCGCCAGCAGCCAAGTCGTCCAAGAGACCCAGTACTTC; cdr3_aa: CASSQVVQETQYF
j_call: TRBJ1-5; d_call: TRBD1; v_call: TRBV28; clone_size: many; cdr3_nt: TGTGCCAGCAGTACACAGGGGGCTAGCAATCAGCCCCAGCATTTT; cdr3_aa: CASSTQGASNQPQHF
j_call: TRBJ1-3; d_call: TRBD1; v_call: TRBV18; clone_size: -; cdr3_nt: TGTGCCAGCTCACCACGGGTGATTGTGGGACAGAGCTCTGGAAACACCATATATTTT; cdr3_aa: CASSPRVIVGQSSGNTIYF
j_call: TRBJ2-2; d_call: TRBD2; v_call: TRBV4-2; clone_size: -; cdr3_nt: TGTGCCAGCAGCCAAGGAATTCTAGCGGGGGCGAACACCGGGGAGCTGTTTTTT; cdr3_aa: CASSQGILAGANTGELFF
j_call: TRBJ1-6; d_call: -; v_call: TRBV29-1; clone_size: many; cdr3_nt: TGCAGCGTTGGACGGAACCCAGGATCACCCCTCCACTTT; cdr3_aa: CSVGRNPGSPLHF
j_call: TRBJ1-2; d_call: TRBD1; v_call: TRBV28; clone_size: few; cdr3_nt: TGTGCCAGCTTTAGACAGGGGGCGCTCGGTTATGGCTACACCTTC; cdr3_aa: CASFRQGALGYGYTF
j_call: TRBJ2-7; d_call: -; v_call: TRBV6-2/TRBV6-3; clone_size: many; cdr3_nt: TGTGCCAGCTGCTTCTTTGGGCCCGGTCTCGGCGAGCAGTACTTC; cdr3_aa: CASCFFGPGLGEQYF
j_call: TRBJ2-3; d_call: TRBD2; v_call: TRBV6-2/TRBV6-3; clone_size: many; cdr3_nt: TGTGCCAGCAGTCCACCGGGGACTAGCGGCGCCGGGGATACGCAGTATTTT; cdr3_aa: CASSPPGTSGAGDTQYF
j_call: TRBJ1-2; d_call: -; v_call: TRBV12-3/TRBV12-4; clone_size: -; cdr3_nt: TGTGCCAGCAGTTTGGGGGCGGGGGGGAGTTGGAATGGCTACACCTTC; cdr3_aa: CASSLGAGGSWNGYTF
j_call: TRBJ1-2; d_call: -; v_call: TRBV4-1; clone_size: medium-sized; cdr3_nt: TGCGCCAGCAGCCAAGATGACTACCCCGGGCGGGGAGGCTACACCTTC; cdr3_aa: CASSQDDYPGRGGYTF
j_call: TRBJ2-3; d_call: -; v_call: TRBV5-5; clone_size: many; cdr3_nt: TGTGCCAGCAGGCTGTCGGGGCTGGATACGCAGTATTTT; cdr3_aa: CASRLSGLDTQYF
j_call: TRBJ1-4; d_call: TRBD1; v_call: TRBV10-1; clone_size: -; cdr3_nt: TGCGCCAGCAGTGGACAGGGGAATAATGAAAAACTGTTTTTT; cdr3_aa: CASSGQGNNEKLFF
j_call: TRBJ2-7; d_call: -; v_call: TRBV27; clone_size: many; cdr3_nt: TGTGCCAGCAGTTTATCGCGACAGGCCACCTACGAGCAGTACTTC; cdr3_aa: CASSLSRQATYEQYF
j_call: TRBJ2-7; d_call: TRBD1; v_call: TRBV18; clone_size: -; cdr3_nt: TGTGCCAGCTCACCAAGTCGACAGGGAAGAGAGCAGTACTTC; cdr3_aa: CASSPSRQGREQYF
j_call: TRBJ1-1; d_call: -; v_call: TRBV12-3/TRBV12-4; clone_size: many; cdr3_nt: TGTGCCAGCAGTTTATCAGGGTATGGTGAAGCTTTCTTT; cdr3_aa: CASSLSGYGEAFF
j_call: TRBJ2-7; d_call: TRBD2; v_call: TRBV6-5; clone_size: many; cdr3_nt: TGTGCCAGCAGTTACTCGACTAGCGGGATCTCCTACGAGCAGTACTTC; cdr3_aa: CASSYSTSGISYEQYF
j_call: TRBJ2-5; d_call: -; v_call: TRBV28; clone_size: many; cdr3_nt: TGTGCCAGCAGACCGACTCTTACGTACCAAGAGACCCAGTACTTC; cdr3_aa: CASRPTLTYQETQYF
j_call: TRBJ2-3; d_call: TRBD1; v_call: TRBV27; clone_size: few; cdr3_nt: TGTGCCAGCAGTAGCCCTCCCAGGGGGCGAGATACGCAGTATTTT; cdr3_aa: CASSSPPRGRDTQYF
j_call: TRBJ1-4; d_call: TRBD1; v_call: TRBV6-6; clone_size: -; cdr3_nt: TGTGCCAGTCAGACAGGGTTCAATGAAAAACTGTTTTTT; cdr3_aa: CASQTGFNEKLFF
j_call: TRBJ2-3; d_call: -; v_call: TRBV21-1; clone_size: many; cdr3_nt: TGTGCCAGTCCTCCGGGACCCAGCACAGATACGCAGTATTTT; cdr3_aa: CASPPGPSTDTQYF
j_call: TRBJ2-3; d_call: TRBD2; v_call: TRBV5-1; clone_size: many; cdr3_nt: TGCGCCAGCAGCCTGCAACTAGCGGGCCTCACAGATACGCAGTATTTT; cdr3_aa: CASSLQLAGLTDTQYF
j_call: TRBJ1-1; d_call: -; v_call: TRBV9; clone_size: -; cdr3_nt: TGTGCCAGCAGCGTGGTGGTGGTGCAGGACACTGAAGCTTTCTTT; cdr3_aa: CASSVVVVQDTEAFF
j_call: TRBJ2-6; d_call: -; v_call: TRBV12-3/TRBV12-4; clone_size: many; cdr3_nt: TGTGCCAGCAGTTTAGCGGGCTCTGGGGCCAACGTCCTGACTTTC; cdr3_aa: CASSLAGSGANVLTF
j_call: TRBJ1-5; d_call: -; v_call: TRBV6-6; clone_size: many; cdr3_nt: TGTGCCAGCAGTTACTCGGTTCGGGGGCCCCATCAGCCCCAGCATTTT; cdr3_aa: CASSYSVRGPHQPQHF
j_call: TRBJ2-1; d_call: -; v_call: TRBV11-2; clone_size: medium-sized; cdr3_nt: TGTGCCAGCAGCCTGCGGGAACTCTACAATGAGCAGTTCTTC; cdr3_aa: CASSLRELYNEQFF
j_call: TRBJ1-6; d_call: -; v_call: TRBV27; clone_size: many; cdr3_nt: TGTGCCAGCAGTTTTAAGGCTTCAAGCTCCTATAATTCACCCCTCCACTTT; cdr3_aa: CASSFKASSSYNSPLHF
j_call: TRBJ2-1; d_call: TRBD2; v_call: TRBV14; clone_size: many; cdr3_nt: TGTGCCAGCAGCCAAGGATCTAGCGGGAGACTTGAGCAGTTCTTC; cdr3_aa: CASSQGSSGRLEQFF
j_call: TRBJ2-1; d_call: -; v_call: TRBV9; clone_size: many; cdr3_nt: TGTGCCAGCAGCGTAGGGACCAGCAGTATGGAGCAGTTCTTC; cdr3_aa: CASSVGTSSMEQFF
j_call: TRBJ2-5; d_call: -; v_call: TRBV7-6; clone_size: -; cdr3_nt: TGTGCCAGCAGCTTAGGGTTAGGAACGGAGACCCAGTACTTC; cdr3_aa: CASSLGLGTETQYF
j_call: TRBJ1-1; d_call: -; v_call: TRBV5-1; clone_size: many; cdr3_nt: TGCGCCAGCAGCTTGGCAGGGACGGTTACTGAAGCTTTCTTT; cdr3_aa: CASSLAGTVTEAFF
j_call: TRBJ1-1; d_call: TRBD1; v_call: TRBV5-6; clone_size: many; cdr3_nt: TGTGCCAGCAGCTGGGGACAGACTGAAGCTTTCTTT; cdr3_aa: CASSWGQTEAFF
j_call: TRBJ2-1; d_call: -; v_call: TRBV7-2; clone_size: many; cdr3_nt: TGTGCCAGCAGCTCGACCGGGACGGACTACAATGAGCAGTTCTTC; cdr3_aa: CASSSTGTDYNEQFF
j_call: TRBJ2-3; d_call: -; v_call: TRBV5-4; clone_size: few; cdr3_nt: TGTGCCAGCAGCCTTAGACTGGTGCCGAAGGCATCAGATACGCAGTATTTT; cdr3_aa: CASSLRLVPKASDTQYF
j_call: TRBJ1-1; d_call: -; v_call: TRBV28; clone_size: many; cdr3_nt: TGTGCCAGCAGTTTGGGGCGGCCGCCGAACACTGAAGCTTTCTTT; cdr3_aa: CASSLGRPPNTEAFF
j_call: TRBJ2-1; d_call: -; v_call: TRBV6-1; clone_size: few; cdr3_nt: TGTGCCAGCTTTCGGGCGAATGAGCAGTTCTTC; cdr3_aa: CASFRANEQFF
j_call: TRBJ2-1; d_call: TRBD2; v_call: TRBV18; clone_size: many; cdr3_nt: TGTGCCAGCTCACCTCCGGGACTAGCGGGAGGGCTGGAAGATGAGCAGTTCTTC; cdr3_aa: CASSPPGLAGGLEDEQFF
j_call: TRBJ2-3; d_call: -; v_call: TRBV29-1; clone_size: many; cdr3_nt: TGCAGCGCCCAACTCTCTTGGGGGCCAGATACGCAGTATTTT; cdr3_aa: CSAQLSWGPDTQYF
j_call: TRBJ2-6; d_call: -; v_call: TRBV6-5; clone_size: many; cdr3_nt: TGTGCCAGCAGTTATGAAGAGTCTGGGGCCAACGTCCTGACTTTC; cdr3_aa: CASSYEESGANVLTF
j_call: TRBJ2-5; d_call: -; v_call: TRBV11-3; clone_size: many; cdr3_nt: TGTGCCAGCAGGATCGCCCGGACAGCGCTCCTACAAGAGACCCAGTACTTC; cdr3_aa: CASRIARTALLQETQYF
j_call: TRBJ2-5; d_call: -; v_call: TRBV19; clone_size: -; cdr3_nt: TGTGCCAGTAGGGACCTGACAGGCGGAGAGACCCAGTACTTC; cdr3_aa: CASRDLTGGETQYF
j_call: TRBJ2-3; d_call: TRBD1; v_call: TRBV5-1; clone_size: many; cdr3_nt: TGCGCCAGCAGCTGGGGGACAGGGGCAGATACGCAGTATTTT; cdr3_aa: CASSWGTGADTQYF
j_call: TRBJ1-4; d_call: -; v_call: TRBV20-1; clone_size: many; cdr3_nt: TGCAGTGCCGGACGCCCTGGGGATGAAAAACTGTTTTTT; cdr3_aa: CSAGRPGDEKLFF
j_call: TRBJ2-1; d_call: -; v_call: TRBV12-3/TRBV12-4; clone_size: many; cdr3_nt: TGTGCCAGCAGTTTAGCCCAAGCCACCTACAATGAGCAGTTCTTC; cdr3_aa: CASSLAQATYNEQFF
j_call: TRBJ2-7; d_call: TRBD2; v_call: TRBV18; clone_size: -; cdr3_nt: TGTGCCAGCTCACCCCCCGGGGGGGCGCGGTACGAGCAGTACTTC; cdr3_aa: CASSPPGGARYEQYF
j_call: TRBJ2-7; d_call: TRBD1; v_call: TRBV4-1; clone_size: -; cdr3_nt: TGCGCCAGCAGCCGACAGGGTGCCTACGAGCAGTACTTC; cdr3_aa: CASSRQGAYEQYF
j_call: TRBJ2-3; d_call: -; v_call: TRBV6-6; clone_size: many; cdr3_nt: TGTGCCAGCAGTTTAGGAAGTCTCCCTACGCAGTATTTT; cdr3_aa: CASSLGSLPTQYF
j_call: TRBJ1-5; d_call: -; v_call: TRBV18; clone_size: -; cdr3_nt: TGTGCCAGCTCACTACCGACAGGCCTAGAAGGCAATCAGCCCCAGCATTTT; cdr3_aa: CASSLPTGLEGNQPQHF
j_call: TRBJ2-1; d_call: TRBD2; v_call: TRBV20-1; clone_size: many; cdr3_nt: TGCAGTGCCCCCTTGACGGTCGGGAGGAATGAGCAGTTCTTC; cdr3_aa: CSAPLTVGRNEQFF
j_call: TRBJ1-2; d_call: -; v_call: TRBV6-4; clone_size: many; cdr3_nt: TGTGCCAGCAGTGACTCAAGGGGGACAAACTATGGCTACACCTTC; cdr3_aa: CASSDSRGTNYGYTF
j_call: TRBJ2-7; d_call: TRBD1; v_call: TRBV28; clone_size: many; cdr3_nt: TGTGCCAGCAGCTTGACAGGGAGTAGCTCCTACGAGCAGTACTTC; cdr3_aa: CASSLTGSSSYEQYF
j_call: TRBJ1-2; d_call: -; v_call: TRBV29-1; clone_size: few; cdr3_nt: TGCAGCGTTGAAAGAGGGGGAGCCTATGGCTACACCTTC; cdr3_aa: CSVERGGAYGYTF
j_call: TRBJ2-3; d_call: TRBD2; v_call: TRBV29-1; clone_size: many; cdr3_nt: TGCAGCGTGGCGTATAGCGGGGGAATTACAGATACGCAGTATTTT; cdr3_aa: CSVAYSGGITDTQYF
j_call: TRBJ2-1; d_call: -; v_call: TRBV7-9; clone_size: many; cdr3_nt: TGTGCCAGCAGCTTGTCTCGACTAGATCTTAATGAGCAGTTCTTC; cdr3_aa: CASSLSRLDLNEQFF
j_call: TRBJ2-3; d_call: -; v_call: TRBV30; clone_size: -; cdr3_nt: TGTGCCTGGAGTGATGGGACTCCCGATACGCAGTATTTT; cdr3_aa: CAWSDGTPDTQYF
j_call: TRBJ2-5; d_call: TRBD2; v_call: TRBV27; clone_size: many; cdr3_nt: TGTGCCAGCAGTTTTTTAGCTAGCGGGGGACAAGAGACCCAGTACTTC; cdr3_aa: CASSFLASGGQETQYF
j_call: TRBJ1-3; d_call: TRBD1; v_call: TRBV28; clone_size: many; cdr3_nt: TGTGCCAGCAGTCCGGGACAGGGGGCACACACCATATATTTT; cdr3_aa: CASSPGQGAHTIYF